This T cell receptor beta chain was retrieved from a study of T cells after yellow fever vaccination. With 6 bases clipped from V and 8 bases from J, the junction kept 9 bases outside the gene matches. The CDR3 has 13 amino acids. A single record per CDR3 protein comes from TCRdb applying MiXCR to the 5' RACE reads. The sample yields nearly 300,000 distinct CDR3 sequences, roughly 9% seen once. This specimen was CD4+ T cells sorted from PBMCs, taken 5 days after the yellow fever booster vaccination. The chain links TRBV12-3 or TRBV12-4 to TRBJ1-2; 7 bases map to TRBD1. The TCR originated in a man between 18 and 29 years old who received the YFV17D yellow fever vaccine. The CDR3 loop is CASSARQGTGYTF. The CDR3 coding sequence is TGTGCCAGCAGCGCTAGACAGGGAACGGGCTACACCTTC.